This entry is about one TCR beta chain. Its antigen is not identified. The sample belongs to a study of cytomegalovirus exposure and HLA in healthy donors. Study-wide results and limits: A later analysis reportedly found that, within productive TCRs, an Asian-associated ancestry cluster had fewer N-insertions than the mean observed across the roughly 690 donors.

Primers for the PCR totalled 60 Vbeta and 13 Jbeta. Sequencing used immunoSEQ multiplex PCR; TCRdb keeps in-frame clones, though not all of them. The repertoire includes around 110,000 clones, over 60% of them detected once, and just under 3% sits in the top ten. Trimming took 1 base from V and 11 from J, leaving 12 bases between them. CDR1 is SGHRS and CDR2 is YFSETQ in the germline V gene. The CDR3 sequence is 12 residues long. The TCR comes from a woman between 18 and 30 years old in good health and CMV-seropositive. Sequencing was done on a sample of PBMCs. The chain combines TRBV5-1 with TRBJ1-1; possible D gene TRBD1, 5 bases. The CDR3 coding sequence is TGCGCCAGCAGCTTGACAGACAGTGATGCTTTCTTT. This translates into CASSLTDSDAFF.